A selection of T cell receptor beta chains follows, all from one sample in a study of OX40 agonist ivuxolimab in advanced cancers. The method was immunoSEQ multiplex PCR; TCRdb's version includes in-frame clones alone and lacks a portion of them. The table lists some 96,000 clones, around 93% of them singletons. The sample consisted of CD4+ or CD8+ T cells sorted from blood, taken in a trial of the OX40 agonist ivuxolimab. These receptors were obtained from an adult with an advanced solid tumor such as melanoma, head and neck, liver or kidney cancer. Both conserved end residues are part of each CDR3.

V gene	CDR3 length	J gene	CDR3 protein
TRBV5-1	13	TRBJ2-5	CASSLGYQETQYF
TRBV19	17	TRBJ2-5	CASSSRSSGRSIKTQYF
TRBV6-5	15	TRBJ1-1	CASSYSFRLDTEAFF
TRBV7-8	16	TRBJ2-7	CASSLSLGGRSYEQYF
TRBV7-8	16	TRBJ1-1	CASTIPVSGRNTEAFF
TRBV19	14	TRBJ1-5	CASRTQGIRQPQHF
TRBV2	14	TRBJ2-3	CASGLDISTDTQYF
TRBV19	15	TRBJ2-1	CASSIHSGSYNEQFF
TRBV7-2	13	TRBJ2-3	CASSSHSIDTQYF
TRBV5-5	16	TRBJ2-7	CASSLPFGTGAYEQYF
TRBV30	13	TRBJ2-7	CAWSVLRGGEQYF
TRBV28	15	TRBJ1-5	CASSSWTSGNQPQHF
TRBV5-6	15	TRBJ1-3	CASSLAGTGLNTIYF
TRBV5-6	11	TRBJ2-2	CASSLWGELFF
TRBV5-1	13	TRBJ2-5	CASSETSEETQYF
TRBV11-1	15	TRBJ2-3	CASSLVQGMTDTQYF
TRBV15	15	TRBJ2-3	CAIRRGLASTDTQYF
TRBV9	15	TRBJ1-2	CASSPSAQKGDGYTF
TRBV4-1	16	TRBJ2-7	CASSQEETATTYEQYF
TRBV12-5	14	TRBJ2-1	CASGFPGGNNEQFF
TRBV5-8	13	TRBJ2-3	CASSLEGKGTQYF
TRBV6-6	16	TRBJ1-4	CASSYVGRQDNEKLFF
TRBV11-3	13	TRBJ2-5	CASSLQAGGTQYF
TRBV28	15	TRBJ2-1	CASSLSASGTNEQFF
TRBV10-3	15	TRBJ2-6	CAISETGVGANVLTF
TRBV18	12	TRBJ2-7	CASSTGRVEQYF
TRBV18	14	TRBJ2-7	CASSPPNRDYEQYF
TRBV14	14	TRBJ2-7	CASSQDGRQAPRDF
TRBV11-3	12	TRBJ2-3	CASSLGGGTQYF
TRBV11-3	15	TRBJ2-3	CASSLDGQGPDTQYF
TRBV28	17	TRBJ2-1	CASSLPLPGQMDNEQFF
TRBV6-5	16	TRBJ2-3	CASSYSGSGWTDTQYF
TRBV6-5	14	TRBJ2-1	CASSISRWGNEQFF
TRBV19	15	TRBJ2-2	CASSPRITNTGELFF
TRBV18	16	TRBJ1-2	CASSRDRADSNYGYTF
TRBV11-2	15	TRBJ2-7	CASSLGRALVYEQYF
TRBV7-8	15	TRBJ1-5	CASSQVAERNQPQHF
TRBV4-1	15	TRBJ2-7	CASSRQALISYEQYF
TRBV5-1	15	TRBJ2-1	CASSLQGLADNEQFF
TRBV7-9	17	TRBJ2-2	CASSLVGKGLNTGELFF
TRBV5-1	14	TRBJ1-2	CASSLGGGNYGYTF
TRBV2	15	TRBJ1-2	CASSYGQNANYGYTF
TRBV19	11	TRBJ1-2	CASSINYGYTF
TRBV11-3	12	TRBJ2-1	CASSQGDNEQFF
TRBV19	16	TRBJ2-3	CASRSLAGGVKDTQYF
TRBV7-3	13	TRBJ2-5	CASSLGRVETQYF
TRBV11-2	16	TRBJ2-7	CASSLGLRTGEYEQYF
TRBV5-5	15	TRBJ2-4	CASTQAGTGENIQYF
TRBV11-2	11	TRBJ1-1	CASSLSGEAFF
TRBV14	15	TRBJ2-2	CASSQDAAGHGELFF
TRBV5-1	13	TRBJ1-1	CASSSTGAYRAFF
TRBV11-3	16	TRBJ2-3	CASSLGGGQGSDTQYF
TRBV7-2	17	TRBJ2-3	CASSLDRGRAVADTQYF
TRBV30	15	TRBJ2-1	CAWSVRASGIGEQFF
TRBV28	17	TRBJ1-2	CASSQTGGQGAHYGYTF